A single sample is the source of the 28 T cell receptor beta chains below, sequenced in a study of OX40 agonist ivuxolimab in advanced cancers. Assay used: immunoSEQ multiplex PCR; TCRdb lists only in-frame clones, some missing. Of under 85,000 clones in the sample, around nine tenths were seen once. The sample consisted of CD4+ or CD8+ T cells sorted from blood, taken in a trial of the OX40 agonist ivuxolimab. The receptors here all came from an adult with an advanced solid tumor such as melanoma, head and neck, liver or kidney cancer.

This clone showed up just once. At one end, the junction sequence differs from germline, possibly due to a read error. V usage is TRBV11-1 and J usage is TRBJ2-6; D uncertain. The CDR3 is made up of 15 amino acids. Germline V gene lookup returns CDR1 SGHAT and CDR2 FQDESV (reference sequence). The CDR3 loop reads CTSSLWAAGANVLTF. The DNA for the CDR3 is TGTACCAGCAGCTTATGGGCGGCTGGGGCCAACGTCCTGACTTTC.

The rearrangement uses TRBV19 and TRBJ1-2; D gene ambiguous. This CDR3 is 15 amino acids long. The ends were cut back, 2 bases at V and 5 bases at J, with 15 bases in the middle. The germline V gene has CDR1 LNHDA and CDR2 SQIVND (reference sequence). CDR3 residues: CASSIKGFGVYGYTF. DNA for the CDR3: TGTGCCAGTAGTATAAAAGGGTTTGGGGTGTATGGCTACACCTTC.

The CDR3 bases are TGTGCCAGCACCAGGGGGGAGGGGGAGCAGTTCTTC. Its translation: CASTRGEGEQFF. The gene calls are TRBV27 and TRBJ2-1; the D gene could be TRBD1 or TRBD2 (7 bases each). The CDR3 totals 12 residues. Germline assignment: CDR1 MNHEY and CDR2 SMNVEV (reference sequence). V was shortened by 7 bases and J by 10 bases, with 14 bases between the two germline ends.

Here the CDR3 DNA reads TGTGCCAGCAGTAGCCTAGTTCAGGGCCGTCGAGATACGCAGTATTTT. Protein sequence: CASSSLVQGRRDTQYF. This chain uses TRBV28 with TRBJ2-3, with D possibly TRBD1 on 5 matching bases. V shed 5 bases and J shed 5 bases, with 20 bases lying between them. This CDR3 is built from 16 residues. CDR1 is MDHEN, CDR2 SYDVKM, per germline.

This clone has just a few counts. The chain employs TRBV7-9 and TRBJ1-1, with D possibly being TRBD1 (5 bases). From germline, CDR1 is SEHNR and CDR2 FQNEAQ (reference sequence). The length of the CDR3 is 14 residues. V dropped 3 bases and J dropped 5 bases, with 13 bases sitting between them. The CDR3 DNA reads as TGTGCCAGCAGCTTGGGGGGTTATGGGACTGAAGCTTTCTTT. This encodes CASSLGGYGTEAFF.

CDR3 bases: TGTGCCAGCAGCTTAGACGGGACAGGGTGGGATGAGCAGTTCTTC. This codes for CASSLDGTGWDEQFF. J is TRBJ2-1 and V is TRBV13; TRBD1 aligns across 9 bases. V was pared by 1 base and J by 8 bases, with 6 bases of the junction left unmatched. The CDR3 runs to 15 residues. Germline-derived CDR1 and CDR2 are PRHDT and FYEKMQ (reference sequence).

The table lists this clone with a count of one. CDR3 in DNA: TGTGCCAGCAGCTTGGGAGGGGGCTGGTCTGGAAACACCATATATTTT. Its protein is CASSLGGGWSGNTIYF. This chain joins TRBV5-6 and TRBJ1-3; TRBD1 aligns across 7 bases. The CDR3 has 16 amino acids. Germline V gives CDR1 SGHDT, CDR2 YYEEEE. Trimming cost V 0 bases and J 1 base; bases outside gene matches: 4.

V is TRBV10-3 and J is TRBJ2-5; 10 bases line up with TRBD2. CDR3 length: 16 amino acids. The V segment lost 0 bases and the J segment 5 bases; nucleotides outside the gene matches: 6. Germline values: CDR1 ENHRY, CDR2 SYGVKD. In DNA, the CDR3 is TGTGCCATCAGTGAGTCAAGCGGGGGGGCCTGGGAGACCCAGTACTTC. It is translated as CAISESSGGAWETQYF.

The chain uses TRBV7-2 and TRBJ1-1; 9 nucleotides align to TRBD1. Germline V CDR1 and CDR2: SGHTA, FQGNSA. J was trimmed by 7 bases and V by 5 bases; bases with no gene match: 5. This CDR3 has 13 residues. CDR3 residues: CASSTQGASEAFF. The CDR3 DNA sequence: TGTGCCAGCAGCACACAGGGGGCGAGTGAAGCTTTCTTT.

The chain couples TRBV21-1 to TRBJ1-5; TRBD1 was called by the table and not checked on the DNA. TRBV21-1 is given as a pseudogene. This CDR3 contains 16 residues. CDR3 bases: TGTGCCAGCAGGGACAGGGATCCGGATAGCAATCAGCCCCAGCATTTT. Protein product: CASRDRDPDSNQPQHF.

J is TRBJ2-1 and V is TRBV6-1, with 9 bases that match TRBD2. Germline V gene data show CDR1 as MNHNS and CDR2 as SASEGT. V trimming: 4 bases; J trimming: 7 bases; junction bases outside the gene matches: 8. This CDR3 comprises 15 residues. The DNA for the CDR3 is TGTGCCAGCAGTGGGCGTGGACTAGCGTCGAATGAGCAGTTCTTC. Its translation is CASSGRGLASNEQFF.

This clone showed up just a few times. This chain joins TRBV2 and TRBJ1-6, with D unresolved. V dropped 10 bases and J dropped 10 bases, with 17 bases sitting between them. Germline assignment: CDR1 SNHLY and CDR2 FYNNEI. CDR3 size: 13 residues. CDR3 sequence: CATVGGSDSPLHF. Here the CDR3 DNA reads TGTGCCACTGTAGGAGGGTCGGACTCACCCCTCCACTTT.

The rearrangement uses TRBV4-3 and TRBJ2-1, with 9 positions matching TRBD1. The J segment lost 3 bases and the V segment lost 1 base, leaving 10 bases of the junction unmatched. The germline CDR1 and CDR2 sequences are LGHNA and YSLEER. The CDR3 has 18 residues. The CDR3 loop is CASSQVPGTGKHYNEQFF. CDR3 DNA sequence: TGCGCCAGCAGCCAAGTTCCTGGGACAGGGAAACACTACAATGAGCAGTTCTTC.

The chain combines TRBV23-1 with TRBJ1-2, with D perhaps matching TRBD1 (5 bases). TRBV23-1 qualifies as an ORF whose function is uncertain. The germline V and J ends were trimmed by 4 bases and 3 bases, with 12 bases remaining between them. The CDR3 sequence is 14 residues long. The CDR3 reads CASSLAGEDYGYTF. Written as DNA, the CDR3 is TGCGCCAGCAGTCTTGCGGGGGAGGACTATGGCTACACCTTC.

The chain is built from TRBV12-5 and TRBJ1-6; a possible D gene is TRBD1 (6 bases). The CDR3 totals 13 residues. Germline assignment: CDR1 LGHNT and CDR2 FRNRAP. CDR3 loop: CAIEGENNSPLHF. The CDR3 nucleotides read TGTGCCATAGAGGGGGAGAATAATTCACCCCTCCACTTT.

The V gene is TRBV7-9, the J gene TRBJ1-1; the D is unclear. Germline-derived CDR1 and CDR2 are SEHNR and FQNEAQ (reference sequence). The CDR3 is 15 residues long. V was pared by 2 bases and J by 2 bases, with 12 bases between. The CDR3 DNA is TGTGCCAGCAGCTTATTTATAGGACCCAACACTGAAGCTTTCTTT. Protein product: CASSLFIGPNTEAFF. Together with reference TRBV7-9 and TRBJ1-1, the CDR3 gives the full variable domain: DTGVSQNPRHKITKRGQNVTFRCDPISEHNRLYWYRQTLGQGPEFLTYFQNEAQLEKSRLLSDRFSAERPKGSFSTLEIQRTEQGDSAMYLCASSLFIGPNTEAFFGQGTRLTVV.

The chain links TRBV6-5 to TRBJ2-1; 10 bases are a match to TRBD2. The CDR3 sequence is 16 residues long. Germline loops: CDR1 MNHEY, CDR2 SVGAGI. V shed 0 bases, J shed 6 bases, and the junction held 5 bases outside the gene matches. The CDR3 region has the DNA TGTGCCAGCAGTTACTCTGTAGCGGGGGGCCCCAATGAGCAGTTCTTC. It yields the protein CASSYSVAGGPNEQFF.

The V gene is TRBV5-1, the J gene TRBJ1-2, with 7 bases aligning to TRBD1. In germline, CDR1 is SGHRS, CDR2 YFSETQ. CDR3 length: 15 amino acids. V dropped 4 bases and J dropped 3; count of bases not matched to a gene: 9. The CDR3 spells CASSPEGGGDYGYTF. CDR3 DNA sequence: TGCGCCAGCAGCCCTGAGGGAGGGGGCGACTATGGCTACACCTTC.

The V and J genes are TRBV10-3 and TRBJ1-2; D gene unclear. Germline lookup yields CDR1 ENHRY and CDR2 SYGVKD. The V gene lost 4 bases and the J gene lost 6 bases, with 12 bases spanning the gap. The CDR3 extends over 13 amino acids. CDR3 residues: CAISVGGFDGYTF. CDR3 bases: TGTGCCATCAGTGTCGGAGGGTTCGATGGCTACACCTTC.

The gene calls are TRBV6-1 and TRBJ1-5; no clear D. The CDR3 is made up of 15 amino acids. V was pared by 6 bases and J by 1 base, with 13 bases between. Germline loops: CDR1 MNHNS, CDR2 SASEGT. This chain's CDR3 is CASSLIGVSNQPQHF. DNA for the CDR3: TGTGCCAGCAGCCTCATTGGGGTAAGCAATCAGCCCCAGCATTTT.

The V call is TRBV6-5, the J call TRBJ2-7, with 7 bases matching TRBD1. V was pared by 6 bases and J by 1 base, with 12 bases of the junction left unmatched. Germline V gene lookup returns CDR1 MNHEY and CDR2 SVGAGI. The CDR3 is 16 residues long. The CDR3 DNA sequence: TGTGCCAGCAGGTACCAATGGACAGGACCATCCTACGAGCAGTACTTC. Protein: CASRYQWTGPSYEQYF.

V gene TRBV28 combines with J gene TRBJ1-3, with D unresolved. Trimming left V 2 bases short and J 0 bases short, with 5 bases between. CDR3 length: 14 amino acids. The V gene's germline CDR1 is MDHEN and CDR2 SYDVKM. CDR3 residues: CASSLVFSGNTIYF. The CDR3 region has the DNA TGTGCCAGCAGTTTAGTCTTCTCTGGAAACACCATATATTTT.

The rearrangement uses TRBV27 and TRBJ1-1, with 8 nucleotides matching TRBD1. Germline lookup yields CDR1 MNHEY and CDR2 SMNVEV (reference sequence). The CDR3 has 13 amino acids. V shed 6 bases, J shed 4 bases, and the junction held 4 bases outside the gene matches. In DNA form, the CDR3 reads TGTGCCAGCAGGATACAGGGGGGCACTGAAGCTTTCTTT. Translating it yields CASRIQGGTEAFF.

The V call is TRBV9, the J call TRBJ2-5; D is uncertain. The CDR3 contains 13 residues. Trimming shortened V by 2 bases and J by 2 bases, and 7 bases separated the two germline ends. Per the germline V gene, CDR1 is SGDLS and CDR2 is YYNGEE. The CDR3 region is CASSVSQQETQYF. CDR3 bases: TGTGCCAGCAGCGTGTCACAGCAAGAGACCCAGTACTTC.

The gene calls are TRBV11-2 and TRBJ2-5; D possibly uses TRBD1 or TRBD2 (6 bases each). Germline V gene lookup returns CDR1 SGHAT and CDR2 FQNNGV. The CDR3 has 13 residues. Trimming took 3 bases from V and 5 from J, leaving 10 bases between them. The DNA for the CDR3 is TGTGCCAGCAGCTTTCAGGGGAGGGAGACCCAGTACTTC. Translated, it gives CASSFQGRETQYF.

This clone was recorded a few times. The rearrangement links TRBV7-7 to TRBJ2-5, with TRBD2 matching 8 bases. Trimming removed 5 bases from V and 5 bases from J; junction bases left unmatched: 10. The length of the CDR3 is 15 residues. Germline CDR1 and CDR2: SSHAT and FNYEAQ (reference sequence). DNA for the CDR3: TGTGCCAGCAGCCCCCCGGGACTAGGGGGGGAGACCCAGTACTTC. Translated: CASSPPGLGGETQYF. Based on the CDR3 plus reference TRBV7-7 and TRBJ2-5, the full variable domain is GAGVSQSPRYKVTKRGQDVTLRCDPISSHATLYWYQQALGQGPEFLTYFNYEAQPDKSGLPSDRFSAERPEGSISTLTIQRTEQRDSAMYRCASSPPGLGGETQYFGPGTRLLVL.

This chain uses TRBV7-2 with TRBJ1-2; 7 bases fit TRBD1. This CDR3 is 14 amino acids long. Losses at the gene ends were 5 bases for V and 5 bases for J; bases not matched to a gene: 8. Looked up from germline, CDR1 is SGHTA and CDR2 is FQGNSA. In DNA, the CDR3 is TGTGCCAGCAGCGGCGGAGGGGGCATGTATGGCTACACCTTC. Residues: CASSGGGGMYGYTF.

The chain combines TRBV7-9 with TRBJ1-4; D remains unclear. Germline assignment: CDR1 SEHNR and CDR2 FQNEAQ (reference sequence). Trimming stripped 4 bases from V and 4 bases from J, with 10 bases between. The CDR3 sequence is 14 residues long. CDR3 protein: CASSSPDFNEKLFF. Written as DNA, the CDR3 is TGTGCCAGCAGCTCCCCGGACTTTAATGAAAAACTGTTTTTT.